The sequence of this T cell receptor beta chain was determined in a study of blood T cell repertoires in COVID-19. At the level of the study: There were acute and convalescent COVID-19 samples, and they came from the United States, Italy and Spain.

Germline V gene lookup returns CDR1 SQVTM and CDR2 ANQGSEA. This CDR3 has 18 residues. The V segment lost 0 bases and the J segment 4 bases; nucleotides outside the gene matches: 16. In the source study's methods: Estimated nucleated cell counts came from reference gene primer amplification. The protocol was immunoSEQ multiplex PCR, while the TCRdb copy is restricted to in-frame clones and leaves out a portion. The D gene and trimming were derived from the DNA, and the V and J assignments and clone size from that table. Of 170,000 or so clones in the sample, approximately 86% were seen once. The sequenced material came from peripheral blood. This chain joins TRBV29-1 and TRBJ2-5; 8 bases are a match to TRBD2. The TCR originated in a man between 40 and 49 years old with active or convalescent COVID-19. DNA of the CDR3: TGCAGCGTTGAAGATTGGTGGATCAGCGGGGGCCGGGGAGAGACCCAGTACTTC. It codes for CSVEDWWISGGRGETQYF. The complete variable domain, with remaining parts taken from reference TRBV29-1 and TRBJ2-5, reads SAVISQKPSRDICQRGTSLTIQCQVDSQVTMMFWYRQQPGQSLTLIATANQGSEATYESGFVIDKFPISRPNLTFSTLTVSNMSPEDSSIYLCSVEDWWISGGRGETQYFGPGTRLLVL.